The source of this T cell receptor (beta chain) is a study of blood T cell repertoires in COVID-19. Across the whole study: Some COVID-19 samples were acute and others convalescent; all came from the United States, Italy and Spain. The cDNA or gDNA used as material had been derived from T cells, B-cell-depleted T cells, or PBMCs.

In germline, CDR1 is MNHEY, CDR2 SVGEGT. The V end lost 3 bases, the J end lost 9 bases, and 12 bases lay between the germline ends. CDR3 length: 14 residues. The data were produced by immunoSEQ multiplex PCR, yet TCRdb's version contains in-frame clones alone and is incomplete. The sample carries hundreds of thousands of clones, about 89% recorded once. This clonotype originated in a woman aged 50 to 60 with COVID-19, enrolled during active disease. Material for sequencing was peripheral blood. The chain is built from TRBV6-2 or TRBV6-3 and TRBJ1-6; weak D call: TRBD1 (5 bases). Here the CDR3 DNA reads TGTGCCAGCAGTTATAGGACATACGGTTCACCCCTCCACTTT. Encoded protein: CASSYRTYGSPLHF.